These T cell receptor beta chains were read from a single sample in a study of Ad26.COV2.S vaccination and SARS-CoV-2 variants. TCRdb's table, derived via immunoSEQ multiplex PCR, lists solely in-frame clones and lacks some. This table has approximately 400,000 clones, 83% appearing once. The specimen was peripheral blood, collected in a trial of Ad26.COV2.S vaccine versus placebo. The receptors were gathered from a person aged 18-60 years who received the Ad26.COV2.S COVID-19 vaccine or a placebo. Each CDR3 is given with its conserved first and last residue. D genes are given only for firm matches. The size entry is marked missing in some rows and otherwise reads once, few, many or a size class.

D,size,J,V,CDR3,DNA
-,-,TRBJ1-3,TRBV9,CASSVAQEQNTIYF,TGTGCCAGCAGCGTAGCCCAGGAGCAGAACACCATATATTTT
-,-,TRBJ1-2,TRBV7-8,CASSLEVGLGYTF,TGTGCCAGCAGCTTAGAAGTGGGGCTAGGCTACACCTTC
-,-,TRBJ1-1,TRBV2,CASSEGAGTEAFF,TGTGCCAGCAGTGAAGGAGCGGGCACTGAAGCTTTCTTT
TRBD2,-,TRBJ2-3,TRBV11-2,CASSSRLAGDTDTQYF,TGTGCCAGCAGCTCCCGACTAGCGGGGGACACAGATACGCAGTATTTT
-,-,TRBJ1-5,TRBV19,CASSWGGSQPQHF,TGTGCCAGTAGTTGGGGGGGCTCACAGCCCCAGCATTTT
-,once,TRBJ2-6,TRBV7-3,CASSLSGPALSGANVLTF,TGTGCCAGCAGCTTAAGTGGGCCGGCCCTCTCTGGGGCCAACGTCCTGACTTTC
-,-,TRBJ2-1,TRBV29-1,CSVVIGVRSYNEQFF,TGCAGCGTTGTCATTGGGGTACGGTCCTACAATGAGCAGTTCTTC
-,-,TRBJ2-1,TRBV12-5,CASGLIPDGTSFHNEQFF,TGTGCTAGTGGTTTGATTCCGGACGGCACCTCTTTCCACAATGAGCAGTTCTTC
-,once,TRBJ2-6,TRBV7-9,CASSSTIGREPSGANVLTF,TGTGCCAGCAGCTCAACAATAGGACGGGAACCCTCTGGGGCCAACGTCCTGACTTTC
-,-,TRBJ1-2,TRBV1,CTSSQEFGTGRPPNYGYTF,TGCACCAGCAGCCAAGAATTTGGGACAGGGCGCCCCCCTAACTATGGCTACACCTTC
TRBD2,-,TRBJ2-2,TRBV25-1,CASSVTSGTGELFF,TGTGCCAGCAGTGTCACTAGCGGCACCGGGGAGCTGTTTTTT
TRBD2,-,TRBJ2-7,TRBV20-1,CSASAGGAYEQYF,TGCAGTGCTAGTGCGGGAGGGGCCTACGAGCAGTACTTC
-,-,TRBJ2-3,TRBV7-2,CASSLVGSPWDTQYF,TGTGCCAGCAGCTTAGTGGGGTCACCTTGGGATACGCAGTATTTT
-,-,TRBJ1-1,TRBV4-1,CASSERMNTEAFF,TGCGCCAGCAGCGAGCGGATGAACACTGAAGCTTTCTTT
-,-,TRBJ1-6,TRBV30,CAWSVGAYINSPLHF,TGTGCCTGGAGTGTAGGGGCCTACATTAATTCACCCCTCCACTTT
TRBD1,-,TRBJ1-2,TRBV5-1,CASSLGTGGKGYTF,TGCGCCAGCAGCTTGGGCACAGGGGGCAAAGGCTACACCTTC
-,-,TRBJ2-1,TRBV4-1,CASSQEPTRLVRYNEQFF,TGCGCCAGCAGCCAAGAGCCTACCCGACTAGTTAGGTACAATGAGCAGTTCTTC
-,-,TRBJ2-1,TRBV5-1,CASSLAGTASYNEQFF,TGCGCCAGCAGCTTAGCTGGGACGGCATCCTACAATGAGCAGTTCTTC
-,-,TRBJ2-7,TRBV7-8,CASSLVGGSYEQYF,TGTGCCAGCAGCTTAGTAGGGGGGTCCTACGAGCAGTACTTC
TRBD1,-,TRBJ1-2,TRBV2,CAIPPGQDIYGYTF,TGTGCCATCCCACCGGGACAGGATATCTATGGCTACACCTTC
TRBD2,once,TRBJ2-2,TRBV5-1,CASSLEGSGVTGELFF,TGCGCCAGCAGCTTGGAAGGTAGCGGGGTCACCGGGGAGCTGTTTTTT
TRBD1,few,TRBJ1-6,TRBV6-4,CASNRDSEGSLHF,TGTGCCAGCAACCGGGACAGTGAGGGTTCCCTCCACTTT
-,-,TRBJ1-1,TRBV5-1,CASRTDFQNTEAFF,TGCGCCAGCAGGACAGACTTCCAGAACACTGAAGCTTTCTTT